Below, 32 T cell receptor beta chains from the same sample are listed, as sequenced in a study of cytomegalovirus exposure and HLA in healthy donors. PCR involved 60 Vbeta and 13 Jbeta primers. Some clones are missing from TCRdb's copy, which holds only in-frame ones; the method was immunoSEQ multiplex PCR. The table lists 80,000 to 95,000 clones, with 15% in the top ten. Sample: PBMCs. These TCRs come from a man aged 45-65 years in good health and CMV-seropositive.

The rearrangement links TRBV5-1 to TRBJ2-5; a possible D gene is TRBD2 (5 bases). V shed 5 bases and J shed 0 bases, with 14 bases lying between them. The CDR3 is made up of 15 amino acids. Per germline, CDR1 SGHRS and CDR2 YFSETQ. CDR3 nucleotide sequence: TGCGCCAGCAGAGAGCGGAAAAAGAACCAAGAGACCCAGTACTTC. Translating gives CASRERKKNQETQYF.

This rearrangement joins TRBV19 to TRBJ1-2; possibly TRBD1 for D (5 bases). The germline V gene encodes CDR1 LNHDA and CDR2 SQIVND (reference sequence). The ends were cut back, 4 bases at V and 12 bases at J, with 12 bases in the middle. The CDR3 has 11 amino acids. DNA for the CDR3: TGTGCCAGTAGTAATTTGGGGGGTCACACCTTC. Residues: CASSNLGGHTF.

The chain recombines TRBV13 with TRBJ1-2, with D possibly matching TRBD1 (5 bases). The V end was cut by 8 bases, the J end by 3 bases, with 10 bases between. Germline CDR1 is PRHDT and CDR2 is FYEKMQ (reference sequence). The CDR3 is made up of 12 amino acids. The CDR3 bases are TGTGCCAGCGGAGGAGGGGACTATGGCTACACCTTC. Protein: CASGGGDYGYTF.

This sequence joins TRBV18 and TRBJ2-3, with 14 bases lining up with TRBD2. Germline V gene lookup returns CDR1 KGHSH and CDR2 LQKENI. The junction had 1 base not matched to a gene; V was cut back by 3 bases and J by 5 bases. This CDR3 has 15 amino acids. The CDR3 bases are TGTGCCAGCTCACCTGGACTAGCGGGAGGAGATACGCAGTATTTT. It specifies CASSPGLAGGDTQYF.

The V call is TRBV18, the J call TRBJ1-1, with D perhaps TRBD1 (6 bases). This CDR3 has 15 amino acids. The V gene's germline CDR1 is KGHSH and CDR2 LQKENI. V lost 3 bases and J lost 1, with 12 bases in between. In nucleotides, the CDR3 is TGTGCCAGCTCACCCCAGGACAGTTCGAACACTGAAGCTTTCTTT. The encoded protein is CASSPQDSSNTEAFF.

CDR3 loop: CASSLGLAGTYNEQFF. The DNA of the CDR3 is TGTGCCAGCAGCTTGGGACTAGCGGGAACCTACAATGAGCAGTTCTTC. The chain links TRBV9 to TRBJ2-1; TRBD2 matches 13 bases. Germline loops: CDR1 SGDLS, CDR2 YYNGEE. The V gene end was trimmed by 4 bases and the J gene end by 2 bases; junction bases not matched to a gene: 3. The CDR3 is made up of 16 amino acids. The full variable domain, completed using reference TRBV9 and TRBJ2-1, is DSGVTQTPKHLITATGQRVTLRCSPRSGDLSVYWYQQSLDQGLQFLIQYYNGEERAKGNILERFSAQQFPDLHSELNLSSLELGDSALYFCASSLGLAGTYNEQFFGPGTRLTVL.

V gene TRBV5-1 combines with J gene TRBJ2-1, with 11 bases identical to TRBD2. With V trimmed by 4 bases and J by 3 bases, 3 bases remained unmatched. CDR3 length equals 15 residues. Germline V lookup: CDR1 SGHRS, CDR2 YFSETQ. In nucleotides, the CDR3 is TGCGCCAGCAGCCTAGGGACTAGCGGCTACAATGAGCAGTTCTTC. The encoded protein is CASSLGTSGYNEQFF.

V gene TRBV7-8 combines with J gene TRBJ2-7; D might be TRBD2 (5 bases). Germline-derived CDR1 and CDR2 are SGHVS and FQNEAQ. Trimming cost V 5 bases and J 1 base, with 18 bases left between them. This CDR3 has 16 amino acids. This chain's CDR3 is CASSLEEARGSYEQYV. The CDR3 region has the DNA TGTGCCAGCAGCCTGGAGGAAGCGCGAGGGTCCTACGAGCAGTACGTC.

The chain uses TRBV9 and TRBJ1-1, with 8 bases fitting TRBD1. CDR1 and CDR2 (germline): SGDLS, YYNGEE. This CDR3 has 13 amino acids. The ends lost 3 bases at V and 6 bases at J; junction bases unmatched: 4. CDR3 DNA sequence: TGTGCCAGCAGCGCGGACAGGGCCTCTGAAGCTTTCTTT. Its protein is CASSADRASEAFF.

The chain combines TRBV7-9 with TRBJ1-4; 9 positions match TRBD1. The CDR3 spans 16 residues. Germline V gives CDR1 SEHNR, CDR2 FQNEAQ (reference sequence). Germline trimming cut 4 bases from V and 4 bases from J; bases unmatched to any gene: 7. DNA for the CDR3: TGTGCCAGCAGCTCGATGCCGGGACAGGGTAATGAAAAACTGTTTTTT. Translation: CASSSMPGQGNEKLFF.

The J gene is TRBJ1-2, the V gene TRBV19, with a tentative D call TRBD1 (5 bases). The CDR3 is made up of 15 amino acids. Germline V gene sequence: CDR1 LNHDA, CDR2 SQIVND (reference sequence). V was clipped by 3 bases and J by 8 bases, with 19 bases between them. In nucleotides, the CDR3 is TGTGCCAGTAGTATTGGTGGGGCAGTTTCTATCGGCTACACCTTC. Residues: CASSIGGAVSIGYTF.

CDR3 region: CASTSAGAGNEQFF. The DNA of the CDR3 is TGTGCCAGCACCTCGGCGGGAGCAGGCAATGAGCAGTTCTTC. The chain recombines TRBV4-2 with TRBJ2-1; 7 nucleotides match TRBD2. This CDR3 contains 14 residues. V lost 7 bases and J lost 6; bases outside the gene matches: 9. Germline CDR1 LGHNA, CDR2 YNFKEQ.

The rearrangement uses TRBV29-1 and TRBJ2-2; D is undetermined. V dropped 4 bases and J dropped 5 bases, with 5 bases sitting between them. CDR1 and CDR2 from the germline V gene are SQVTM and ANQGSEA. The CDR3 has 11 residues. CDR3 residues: CSVARTGELFF. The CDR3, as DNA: TGCAGCGTTGCCAGGACCGGGGAGCTGTTTTTT.

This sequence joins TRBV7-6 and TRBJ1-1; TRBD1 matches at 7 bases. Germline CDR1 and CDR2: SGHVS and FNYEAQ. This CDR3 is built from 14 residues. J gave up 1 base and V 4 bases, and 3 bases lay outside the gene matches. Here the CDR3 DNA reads TGTGCCAGCAGCTCAGGGGGAACGAACACTGAAGCTTTCTTT. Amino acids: CASSSGGTNTEAFF. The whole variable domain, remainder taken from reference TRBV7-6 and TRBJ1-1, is GAGVSQSPRYKVTKRGQDVALRCDPISGHVSLYWYRQALGQGPEFLTYFNYEAQQDKSGLPNDRFSAERPEGSISTLTIQRTEQRDSAMYRCASSSGGTNTEAFFGQGTRLTVV.

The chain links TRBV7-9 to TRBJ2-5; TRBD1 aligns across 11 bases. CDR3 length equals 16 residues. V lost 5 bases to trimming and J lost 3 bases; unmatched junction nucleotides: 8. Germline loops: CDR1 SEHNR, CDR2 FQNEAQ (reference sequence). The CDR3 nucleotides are TGTGCCAGCAGCCGAAGAAGGGACAGGGGGGAAGAGACCCAGTACTTC. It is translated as CASSRRRDRGEETQYF.

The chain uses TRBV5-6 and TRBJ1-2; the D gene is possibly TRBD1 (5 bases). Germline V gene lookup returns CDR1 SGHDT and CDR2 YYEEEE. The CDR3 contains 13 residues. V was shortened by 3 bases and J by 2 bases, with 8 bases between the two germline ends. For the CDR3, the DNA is TGTGCCAGCAGCTACAGACAGAACTATGGCTACACCTTC. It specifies CASSYRQNYGYTF.

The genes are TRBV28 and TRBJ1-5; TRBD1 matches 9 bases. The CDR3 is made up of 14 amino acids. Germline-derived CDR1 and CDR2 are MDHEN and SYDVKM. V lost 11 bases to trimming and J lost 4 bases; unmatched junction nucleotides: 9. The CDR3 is CAGGTGLSNQPQHF. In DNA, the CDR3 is TGTGCCGGTGGGACAGGGCTCTCTAATCAGCCCCAGCATTTT.

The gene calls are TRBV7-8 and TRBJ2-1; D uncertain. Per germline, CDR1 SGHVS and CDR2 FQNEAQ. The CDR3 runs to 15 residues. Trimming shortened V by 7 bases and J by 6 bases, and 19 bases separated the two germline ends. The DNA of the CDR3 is TGTGCCAGCACCCTATTTTACCAAAGTTCCAATGAGCAGTTCTTC. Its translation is CASTLFYQSSNEQFF.

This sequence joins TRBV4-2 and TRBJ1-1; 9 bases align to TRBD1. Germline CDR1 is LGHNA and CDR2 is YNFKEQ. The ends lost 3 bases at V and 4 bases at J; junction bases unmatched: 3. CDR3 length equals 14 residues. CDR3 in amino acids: CASSQQTGGTEAFF. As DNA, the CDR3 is TGTGCCAGCAGCCAGCAGACAGGGGGCACTGAAGCTTTCTTT.

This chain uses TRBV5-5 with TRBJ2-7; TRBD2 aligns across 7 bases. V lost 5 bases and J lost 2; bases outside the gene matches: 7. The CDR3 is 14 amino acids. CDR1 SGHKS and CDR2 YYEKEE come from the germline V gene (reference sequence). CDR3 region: CASRTPGGTYEQYF. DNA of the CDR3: TGTGCCAGCAGGACGCCCGGGGGGACCTACGAGCAGTACTTC.

CDR3 region: CASSQEWGDTYNEQFF. The DNA of the CDR3 is TGTGCCAGCAGCCAAGAGTGGGGAGACACCTACAATGAGCAGTTCTTC. V is TRBV4-2 and J is TRBJ2-1; TRBD2 is a possible D gene (5 bases). In germline, CDR1 is LGHNA, CDR2 YNFKEQ. V lost 0 bases and J 2 bases, leaving 11 bases between the germline ends. The CDR3 is made up of 16 amino acids.

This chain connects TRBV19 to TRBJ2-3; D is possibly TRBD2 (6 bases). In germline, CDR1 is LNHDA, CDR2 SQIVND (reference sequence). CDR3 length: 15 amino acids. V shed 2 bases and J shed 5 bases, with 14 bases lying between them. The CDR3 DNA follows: TGTGCCAGTAGTATACTAGCGTTAGGGAGAGATACGCAGTATTTT. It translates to CASSILALGRDTQYF.

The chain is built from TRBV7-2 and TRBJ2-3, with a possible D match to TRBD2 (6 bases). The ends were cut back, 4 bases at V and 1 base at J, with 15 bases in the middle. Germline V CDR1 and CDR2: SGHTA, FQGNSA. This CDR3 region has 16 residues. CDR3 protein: CASSSVMGLRTDTQYF. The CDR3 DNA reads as TGTGCCAGCAGCTCTGTCATGGGACTCCGCACAGATACGCAGTATTTT.

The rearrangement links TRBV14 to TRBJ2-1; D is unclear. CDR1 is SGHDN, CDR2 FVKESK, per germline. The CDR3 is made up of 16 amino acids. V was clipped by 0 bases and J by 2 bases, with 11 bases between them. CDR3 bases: TGTGCCAGCAGCCAAGATCTGGAGACTGCCTACAATGAGCAGTTCTTC. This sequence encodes CASSQDLETAYNEQFF.

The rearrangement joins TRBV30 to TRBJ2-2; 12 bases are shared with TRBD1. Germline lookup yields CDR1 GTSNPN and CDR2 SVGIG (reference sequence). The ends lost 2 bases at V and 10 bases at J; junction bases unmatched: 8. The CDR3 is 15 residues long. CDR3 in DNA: TGTGCCTGGAGTAAGCGGGACAGGGGGCATTCGGAGCTGTTTTTT. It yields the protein CAWSKRDRGHSELFF.

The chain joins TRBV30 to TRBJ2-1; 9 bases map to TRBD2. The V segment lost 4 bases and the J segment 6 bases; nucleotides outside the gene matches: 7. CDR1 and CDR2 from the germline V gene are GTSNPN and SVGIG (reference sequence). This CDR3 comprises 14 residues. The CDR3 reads CAWTEGGRANEQFF. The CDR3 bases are TGTGCCTGGACCGAGGGCGGGAGGGCCAATGAGCAGTTCTTC.

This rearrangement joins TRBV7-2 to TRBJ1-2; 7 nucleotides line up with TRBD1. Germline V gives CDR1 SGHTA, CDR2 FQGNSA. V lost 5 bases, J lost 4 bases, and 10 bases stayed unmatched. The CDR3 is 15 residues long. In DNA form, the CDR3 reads TGTGCCAGCAGCGAGACAGGGACCCACGGCTATGGCTACACCTTC. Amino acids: CASSETGTHGYGYTF. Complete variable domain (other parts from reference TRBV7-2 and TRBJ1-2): GAGVSQSPSNKVTEKGKDVELRCDPISGHTALYWYRQSLGQGLEFLIYFQGNSAPDKSGLPSDRFSAERTGGSVSTLTIQRTQQEDSAVYLCASSETGTHGYGYTFGSGTRLTVV.

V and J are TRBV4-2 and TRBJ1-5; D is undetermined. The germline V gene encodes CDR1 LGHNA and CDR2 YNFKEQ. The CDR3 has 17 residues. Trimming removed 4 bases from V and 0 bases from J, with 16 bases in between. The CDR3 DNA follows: TGTGCCAGCAGCCCCTTAGCCCCCCAAGATAGCAATCAGCCCCAGCATTTT. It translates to CASSPLAPQDSNQPQHF.

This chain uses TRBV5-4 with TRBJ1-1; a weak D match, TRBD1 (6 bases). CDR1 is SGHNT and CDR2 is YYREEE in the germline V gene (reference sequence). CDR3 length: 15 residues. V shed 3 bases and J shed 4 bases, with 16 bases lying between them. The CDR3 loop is CASSWGGGGGTEAFF. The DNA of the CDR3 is TGTGCCAGCAGCTGGGGAGGGGGGGGCGGCACTGAAGCTTTCTTT.

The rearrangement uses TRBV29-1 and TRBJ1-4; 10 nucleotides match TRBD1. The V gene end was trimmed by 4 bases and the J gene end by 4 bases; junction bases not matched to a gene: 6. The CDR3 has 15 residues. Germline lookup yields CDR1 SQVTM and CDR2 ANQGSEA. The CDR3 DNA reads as TGCAGCGTTGTTGGGACAGGGGCGGATAATGAAAAACTGTTTTTT. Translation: CSVVGTGADNEKLFF.

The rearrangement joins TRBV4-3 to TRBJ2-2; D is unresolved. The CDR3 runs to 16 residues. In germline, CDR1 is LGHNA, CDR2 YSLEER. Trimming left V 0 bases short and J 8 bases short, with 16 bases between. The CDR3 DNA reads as TGCGCCAGCAGCCAAGATCTGCTGCAATCTGCGGGGGAGCTGTTTTTT. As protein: CASSQDLLQSAGELFF.

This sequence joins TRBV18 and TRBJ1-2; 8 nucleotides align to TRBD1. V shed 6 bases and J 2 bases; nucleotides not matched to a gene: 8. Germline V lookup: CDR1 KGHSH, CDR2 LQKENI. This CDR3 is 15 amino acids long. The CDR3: CASSRGQGGNYGYTF. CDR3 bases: TGTGCCAGCTCTCGCGGACAGGGAGGAAACTATGGCTACACCTTC.